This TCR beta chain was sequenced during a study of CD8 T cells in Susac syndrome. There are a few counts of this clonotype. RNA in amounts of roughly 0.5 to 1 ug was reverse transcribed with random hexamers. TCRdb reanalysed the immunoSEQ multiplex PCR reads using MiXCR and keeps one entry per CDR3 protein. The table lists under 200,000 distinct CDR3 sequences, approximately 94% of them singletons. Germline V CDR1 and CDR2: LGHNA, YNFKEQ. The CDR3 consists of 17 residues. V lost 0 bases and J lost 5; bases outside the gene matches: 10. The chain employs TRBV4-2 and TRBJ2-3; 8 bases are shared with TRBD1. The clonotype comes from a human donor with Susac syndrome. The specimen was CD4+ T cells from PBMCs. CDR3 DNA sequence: TGTGCCAGCAGCCAAGAAGGAATTCACAGGGGGGAAGATACGCAGTATTTT. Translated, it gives CASSQEGIHRGEDTQYF.